This is a list of T cell receptor beta chains from one sample in a study of T-cell memory formation after mild COVID-19. TCRdb passed the 5' RACE reads through MiXCR, listing each CDR3 protein once. The table includes about 300,000 distinct CDR3 sequences, roughly a fifth detected once. Sequencing was carried out using PBMCs or a T cell subset sorted from them (not recorded which). The receptors were gathered from a man aged 18 to 30 who had mild COVID-19 (a few samples of this study predate the infection). Cell type and time point are not known. Both conserved end residues are part of each CDR3. The D gene is left open where the match is weak. Part of the rows lack a size; the others show once, few, many or a class for expanded clones.

CDR3 DNA	CDR3 protein	V gene	J gene	clone size	D gene
TGTGCCAGCAGCCCCAGACCCGGGGGGAGCACTGAAGCTTTCTTT	CASSPRPGGSTEAFF	TRBV7-9	TRBJ1-1	-	-
TGTGCCTGGGAAGACCGCTCCTACGAGCAGTACTTC	CAWEDRSYEQYF	TRBV30	TRBJ2-7	-	-
TGCGCCAGCAGCTTAAGGACCCCAGGGGTTAATGGCTACACCTTC	CASSLRTPGVNGYTF	TRBV5-1	TRBJ1-2	-	-
TGTGCCAGCAGTCACAAGAGACACCCCAGCTCCTACGAGCAGTACTTC	CASSHKRHPSSYEQYF	TRBV12-3/TRBV12-4	TRBJ2-7	-	-
TGTGCCAGCTCCCGGGACAACAGGGCGTCAGGTCAGCCCCAGCATTTT	CASSRDNRASGQPQHF	TRBV27	TRBJ1-5	-	-
TGTGCCAGCAGCTTAGAACAGAACACCGGGGAGCTGTTTTTT	CASSLEQNTGELFF	TRBV11-2	TRBJ2-2	many	-
TGCAGTGCTAGAGTGGAGCCCGATAGGAACTATGGCTACACCTTC	CSARVEPDRNYGYTF	TRBV20-1	TRBJ1-2	few	-
TGTGCCAGCAGCTCTGAGGACCAATCCCCCACAGATACGCAGTATTTT	CASSSEDQSPTDTQYF	TRBV7-9	TRBJ2-3	-	-
TGTGCCACCAAGGGGGGGTTGCACAATGAGCAGTTCTTC	CATKGGLHNEQFF	TRBV24-1	TRBJ2-1	few	-
TGTGCCAGCAGCTTAGATACGGGCACAGATACGCAGTATTTT	CASSLDTGTDTQYF	TRBV7-9	TRBJ2-3	few	-
TGTGCAAGTCGCTTAGCGGAACAGGGAGCTAATGAAAAACTGTTTTTT	CASRLAEQGANEKLFF	TRBV12-2	TRBJ1-4	-	-
TGTGCCAGCAGTTTAGATGAGGGGGCCCCAGAGACCCAGTACTTC	CASSLDEGAPETQYF	TRBV12-3/TRBV12-4	TRBJ2-5	few	TRBD1
TGTGCCATTGGCCAGGGATATACCGGGGCCAACGTCCTGACTTTC	CAIGQGYTGANVLTF	TRBV6-5	TRBJ2-6	many	-
TGCGCCAGCGCCCCTTTCCGGACTCAAGAGACCCAGTACTTC	CASAPFRTQETQYF	TRBV5-1	TRBJ2-5	-	-
TGTGCCATCAGTGAATATGGAGTGGATTCACCCCTCCACTTT	CAISEYGVDSPLHF	TRBV10-3	TRBJ1-6	-	-
TGCGCCAGCAGCCAAGTTTACCGGGACAGCATCTATGGCTACACCTTC	CASSQVYRDSIYGYTF	TRBV4-3	TRBJ1-2	-	TRBD1
TGTGCCAGCAGCGTACGGCGCGGGGTAGATACGCAGTATTTT	CASSVRRGVDTQYF	TRBV9	TRBJ2-3	many	-
TGCAGTGCTAGAGAATATGACTATGGCTACACCTTC	CSAREYDYGYTF	TRBV20-1	TRBJ1-2	few	-
TGTGCCAGCAGCTCCGACGGCTACAATGAGCAGTTCTTC	CASSSDGYNEQFF	TRBV11-3	TRBJ2-1	once	-
TGTGCCAGCAGTTACTCGGGTAATGAAGCTTTCTTT	CASSYSGNEAFF	TRBV6-5	TRBJ1-1	-	-
TGCGCCAGCAGCGCACCGGGACTATCGTCCTACGAGCAGTACTTC	CASSAPGLSSYEQYF	TRBV5-1	TRBJ2-7	few	TRBD2
TGCGCCAGCAGCTGGGGGATAGCGGGGGGTGCGGCTAGCACAGATACGCAGTATTTT	CASSWGIAGGAASTDTQYF	TRBV5-1	TRBJ2-3	-	TRBD2
TGCGCCAGCAGCTCCGGGCTTGGGATAAACACTGAAGCTTTCTTT	CASSSGLGINTEAFF	TRBV5-1	TRBJ1-1	-	-
TGCGCCAGCAGCCTCGGACGGACCACTAACTATGGCTACACCTTC	CASSLGRTTNYGYTF	TRBV5-1	TRBJ1-2	few	-
TGTGCTAGCAGCCGTTCCGGTGTAGATACGCAGTATTTT	CASSRSGVDTQYF	TRBV7-7	TRBJ2-3	few	-
TGTGCCAGCAGTTTAACACAGGGAATTAGCAATCAGCCCCAGCATTTT	CASSLTQGISNQPQHF	TRBV27	TRBJ1-5	-	-
TGTGCCAGCAGCCCGCGGTTTCGAGGCTACACCTTC	CASSPRFRGYTF	TRBV28	TRBJ1-2	-	-
TGCGCCAGCAGCTTCCAACCGGGACAAGGGACCGGGGAGCTGTTTTTT	CASSFQPGQGTGELFF	TRBV5-1	TRBJ2-2	few	-
TGTGCCTGCTGCAGGGGGAGGCTTACTTCACCCCTCCACTTT	CACCRGRLTSPLHF	TRBV21-1	TRBJ1-6	-	-
TGCGCCAGCAGCTCCCCCTTATCCCTAGCGGGGACGGGAGAGCAGTTCTTC	CASSSPLSLAGTGEQFF	TRBV5-1	TRBJ2-1	few	TRBD2
TGTGCCAGCAGTCAAAGAGGGGCAGGGCGTGAAGCTTTCTTT	CASSQRGAGREAFF	TRBV7-2	TRBJ1-1	once	-
TGTGCCAGCAGGGGAGGTCGGGACAGGGGAGAGACCCAGTACTTC	CASRGGRDRGETQYF	TRBV7-2	TRBJ2-5	-	TRBD1
TGTGCCAGCAGTGACCTGGGACTAGCGGGTCCGAGCTCCTACAATGAGCAGTTCTTC	CASSDLGLAGPSSYNEQFF	TRBV2	TRBJ2-1	-	TRBD2
TGTGCCAGCAGTGTTGAGTACCAAGAGACCCAGTACTTC	CASSVEYQETQYF	TRBV2	TRBJ2-5	few	-
TGTGCCAGCAGTGACTCAGTAGAGCGGGGGGCCAGGAATGAGCAGTTCTTC	CASSDSVERGARNEQFF	TRBV6-4	TRBJ2-1	-	TRBD2
TGCGCCAGCAGCCCTGGTTTAGGACTGGGTGAAAAACTGTTTTTT	CASSPGLGLGEKLFF	TRBV5-1	TRBJ1-4	-	-
TGTGCCAGCAGCTGGGACAGCACAGATACGCAGTATTTT	CASSWDSTDTQYF	TRBV11-2	TRBJ2-3	many	-
TGTGCCAGCAGCTTGGGTCCCGGACTTGATCAAGAGACCCAGTACTTC	CASSLGPGLDQETQYF	TRBV7-9	TRBJ2-5	few	-